This T cell receptor beta chain emerged from a study of read filtering for tumor transcriptome and immune sequencing. This CDR3 has 14 residues. CDR1 and CDR2 from the germline V gene are SGHRS and YFSETQ. Trimming took 1 base from V and 4 from J, leaving 11 bases between them. Molecular barcoded adaptors covering alpha/delta and beta/gamma chains were used on 400 ng RNA. MiXCR, applied by TCRdb to the reads, yields one record per CDR3 protein. In the table there are about 14,000 distinct CDR3 sequences, roughly 20% of which are singletons. Notes on this clonotype: A read error may explain this, as a much larger clone is one base away.

The clonotype comes from a donor aged 40 or older with multiple myeloma. The sample consisted of a population of CD138-negative cells sorted from bone marrow. V is TRBV5-1 and J is TRBJ1-1; D is possibly TRBD1 (5 bases). CDR3 nucleotide sequence: TGCGCCAGCAGCTTGACAGGAGGAGGCACTGAAGCTTTCTTT. Its protein product is CASSLTGGGTEAFF.